This TCR beta chain was identified in a study of blood T cell repertoires in COVID-19. This clone has a single count. The germline CDR1 and CDR2 sequences are SQVTM and ANQGSEA. The CDR3 spans 17 residues. V was shortened by 0 bases and J by 1 base, with 13 bases between the two germline ends. Under the authors' procedure: Scientists estimated how many nucleated cells there were by amplifying reference gene primers. Sequencing used immunoSEQ multiplex PCR; TCRdb keeps in-frame clones, though not all of them. That table is the source of V, J and clone size, and D and trimming were worked out from the DNA. The data hold 150,000 to 200,000 clones, with around four fifths observed a single time.

This sequence joins TRBV29-1 and TRBJ2-6, with no clear D. This TCR was sampled from a woman between 45 and 65 years old who had recovered from COVID-19. The material sequenced was PBMCs or T cells enriched from blood (not recorded which). CDR3 residues: CSVEDWAGPSGANVLTF. The CDR3 coding sequence is TGCAGCGTTGAAGATTGGGCAGGCCCGTCTGGGGCCAACGTCCTGACTTTC. Full variable domain (missing parts from reference TRBV29-1 and TRBJ2-6): SAVISQKPSRDICQRGTSLTIQCQVDSQVTMMFWYRQQPGQSLTLIATANQGSEATYESGFVIDKFPISRPNLTFSTLTVSNMSPEDSSIYLCSVEDWAGPSGANVLTFGAGSRLTVL.